Listed below are T cell receptor beta chains from one sample, sequenced in a study of cytomegalovirus exposure and HLA in healthy donors. Libraries were prepared by immunoSEQ multiplex PCR; TCRdb keeps only in-frame clonotypes and omits some of them. The profile shows tens of thousands of clones, roughly 70% of them singletons. The material sequenced was PBMCs. Receptor source: a man aged 25 to 40 in good health and CMV-seronegative. The CDR3 runs from the conserved cysteine through the conserved F or W. A D gene is named only where the DNA matches it firmly. Clone sizes are given selectively: once, few, many, or a class where the clone is expanded.

- TRBJ2-3 - TRBV10-3 TGTGCCATCAGTGTAACCGGACAAAACACAGATACGCAGTATTTT CAISVTGQNTDTQYF
- TRBJ1-1 - TRBV11-2 TGTGCCAGCAGCTTAAGGCCTCAGGGCATGAACACTGAAGCTTTCTTT CASSLRPQGMNTEAFF
few TRBJ1-1 - TRBV4-3 TGCGCCAGCAGCCAAGATTCCGAGGGGGACACTGAAGCTTTCTTT CASSQDSEGDTEAFF
- TRBJ2-3 - TRBV9 TGTGCCAGCAGCCTAACATGGGGGGAGAGCACAGATACGCAGTATTTT CASSLTWGESTDTQYF
- TRBJ1-2 - TRBV27 TGTGCCAGCAGTAGGCCGGGGGGCAATGGCTACACCTTC CASSRPGGNGYTF
few TRBJ2-6 TRBD1 TRBV12-5 TGTGCTAGTGGTTTGGGCCTTACAGGGGTCGGGGCCAACGTCCTGACTTTC CASGLGLTGVGANVLTF
- TRBJ2-7 - TRBV5-1 TGCGCCAGCAGCCCGGAGATTCGAGGCTACGAGCAGTACTTC CASSPEIRGYEQYF
- TRBJ2-2 - TRBV7-2 TGTGCCAGCAGCTTAGGAAGGGGGACCGGGGAGCTGTTTTTT CASSLGRGTGELFF
few TRBJ1-1 - TRBV19 TGTGCCAGTAGTACCAGGGGCACCATGAACACTGAAGCTTTCTTT CASSTRGTMNTEAFF
- TRBJ2-1 TRBD1 TRBV4-2 TGTGCCAGCAGCCAAACTGAAGGACAGGGATCTAACAATGAGCAGTTCTTC CASSQTEGQGSNNEQFF
- TRBJ1-1 - TRBV29-1 TGCAGCGTTGAAGATCAGGCCCCCCCTGAAGCTTTCTTT CSVEDQAPPEAFF
- TRBJ1-2 - TRBV27 TGTGCCAGCAGTTTATCGGCGTGGGGGCTGGACTATGGCTACACCTTC CASSLSAWGLDYGYTF
- TRBJ1-5 - TRBV19 TGTGCCAGTAGTATAGATCTAGGGGGAGAGATCCACAATCAGCCCCAGCATTTT CASSIDLGGEIHNQPQHF
- TRBJ2-7 TRBD2 TRBV15 TGTGCCACCAGCAGTCTTCGGGGGGACCATTTAAAGGACCCCTCCTACGAGCAGTACTTC CATSSLRGDHLKDPSYEQYF
- TRBJ2-7 - TRBV14 TGTGCCAGCAGCCAAGATCAGTACGAGCAGTACTTC CASSQDQYEQYF
- TRBJ1-1 - TRBV6-6 TGTGCCAGCAGTTATCGGACAGCGAACACTGAAGCTTTCTTT CASSYRTANTEAFF
- TRBJ1-1 TRBD1 TRBV5-1 TGCGCCAGCACGACAGGGGAGGGGAACACTGAAGCTTTCTTT CASTTGEGNTEAFF
- TRBJ1-5 - TRBV27 TGTGCCAGCAGTTTGTCGGGTTATCGTCAGCCCCAGCATTTT CASSLSGYRQPQHF
- TRBJ1-5 - TRBV11-2 TGTGCCAGCAGCGCGACATACAATCAGCCCCAGCATTTT CASSATYNQPQHF